Listed here are 27 T cell receptor beta chains from one sample, sequenced in a study of cytomegalovirus exposure and HLA in healthy donors (dated by TCRdb to the late 2010s). Library method: the immunoSEQ multiplex PCR assay. For the multiplex PCR, a mixture combining 60 forward primers for TCR Vbeta segments and 13 reverse primers for TCR Jbeta segments was used. Drawn from immuneACCESS, this table holds only the in-frame rearrangements with V and J called that TCRdb kept. Clones are partly lost; checked studies trace under half to an unresolved V gene and leave the rest unexplained. Across this sample there are about 170,000 clones, with roughly four fifths seen only once. The top ten hold 2% to 2.5% of the sample. The material sequenced was PBMCs. These receptors all come from a woman under 40 in good health and CMV-seropositive.

The rearrangement links TRBV4-3 to TRBJ1-5, with D tentatively TRBD1 (6 bases). This CDR3 has 15 amino acids. Per germline, CDR1 LGHNA and CDR2 YSLEER. V was clipped by 0 bases and J by 7 bases, with 13 bases between them. The CDR3 region is CASSQDLAGDQPQHF. As DNA, the CDR3 is TGCGCCAGCAGCCAAGATCTTGCAGGGGACCAGCCCCAGCATTTT.

The chain employs TRBV4-3 and TRBJ2-7; TRBD2 agrees at 9 bases. The germline CDR1 and CDR2 sequences are LGHNA and YSLEER. The CDR3 runs 17 residues. The trim removed 0 bases at V and 2 bases at J, leaving 8 bases unmatched. The CDR3 DNA sequence: TGCGCCAGCAGCCAAGAGGTATCTGCGGGAGGGACCTACGAGCAGTACTTC. Amino acid sequence: CASSQEVSAGGTYEQYF.

The V and J genes are TRBV5-1 and TRBJ2-3, with D possibly being TRBD2 (5 bases). In germline, CDR1 is SGHRS, CDR2 YFSETQ. The V end was cut by 5 bases, the J end by 5 bases, with 15 bases between. CDR3 length: 14 amino acids. This CDR3 reads CASSSDRRGDTQYF. DNA for the CDR3: TGCGCCAGCAGTTCGGACCGTCGGGGAGATACGCAGTATTTT.

The chain is built from TRBV5-4 and TRBJ2-7; TRBD2 matches 11 bases. From germline, CDR1 is SGHNT and CDR2 YYREEE (reference sequence). The CDR3 spans 18 residues. V was pared by 0 bases and J by 1 base, with 9 bases of the junction left unmatched. In DNA form, the CDR3 reads TGTGCCAGCAGCTTGGCCGTCGCACTAGCGGGAGAGTCCTACGAGCAGTACTTC. Its protein product is CASSLAVALAGESYEQYF.

The chain recombines TRBV18 with TRBJ1-1; D might be TRBD1 (5 bases). V was clipped by 2 bases and J by 0 bases, with 16 bases between them. In germline, CDR1 is KGHSH, CDR2 LQKENI. The CDR3 contains 17 residues. CDR3: CASSPSTNQGMNTEAFF. The CDR3 nucleotides read TGTGCCAGCTCACCAAGCACTAATCAGGGAATGAACACTGAAGCTTTCTTT.

This clone was observed many times. This chain connects TRBV7-9 to TRBJ1-1; D is uncertain. V lost 1 base to trimming and J lost 1 base, with 7 bases between them. This CDR3 region has 14 residues. In germline, CDR1 is SEHNR, CDR2 FQNEAQ (reference sequence). The CDR3 here is CASSLGYRNTEAFF. For the CDR3, the DNA is TGTGCCAGCAGCTTAGGTTACAGGAACACTGAAGCTTTCTTT.

CDR3 protein: CASSLDTLAGLFF. For the CDR3, the DNA is TGTGCCAGCAGCTTAGATACACTAGCGGGGTTGTTCTTC. V is TRBV7-2 and J is TRBJ2-1; TRBD2 matches 10 bases. The V gene end was trimmed by 1 base and the J gene end by 15 bases; junction bases not matched to a gene: 6. This CDR3 comprises 13 residues. The germline V gene encodes CDR1 SGHTA and CDR2 FQGNSA. The complete variable domain, with remaining parts taken from reference TRBV7-2 and TRBJ2-1, reads GAGVSQSPSNKVTEKGKDVELRCDPISGHTALYWYRQSLGQGLEFLIYFQGNSAPDKSGLPSDRFSAERTGGSVSTLTIQRTQQEDSAVYLCASSLDTLAGLFFGPGTRLTVL.

The chain is built from TRBV9 and TRBJ2-3, with TRBD2 matching 7 bases. The germline gives CDR1 SGDLS, CDR2 YYNGEE. The CDR3 totals 17 residues. V gave up 0 bases and J gave up 0 bases; unmatched junction bases: 7. The CDR3 loop is CASSVGGISGSTDTQYF. CDR3 in DNA: TGTGCCAGCAGCGTAGGTGGGATTAGCGGGAGCACAGATACGCAGTATTTT.

This chain connects TRBV5-1 to TRBJ2-1; 9 positions agree with TRBD1. Germline V lookup: CDR1 SGHRS, CDR2 YFSETQ. CDR3 length: 14 residues. V dropped 4 bases and J dropped 5; count of bases not matched to a gene: 4. The CDR3 spells CASSQGTGNNEQFF. In nucleotides, the CDR3 is TGCGCCAGCAGCCAAGGGACAGGGAACAATGAGCAGTTCTTC.

The chain employs TRBV28 and TRBJ1-5, with 7 bases matching TRBD1. The length of the CDR3 is 16 residues. The J segment lost 2 bases and the V segment lost 5 bases, leaving 9 bases of the junction unmatched. The germline CDR1 and CDR2 sequences are MDHEN and SYDVKM. The CDR3 here is CASSRSGGSGNQPQHF. The CDR3 DNA reads TGTGCCAGCAGTCGGTCAGGGGGTTCTGGCAATCAGCCCCAGCATTTT.

This chain links TRBV5-1 with TRBJ2-7; D possibly corresponds to TRBD2 (7 bases). This CDR3 comprises 16 residues. V gave up 0 bases and J gave up 5 bases, with 18 bases separating them. CDR1 and CDR2 (germline): SGHRS, YFSETQ. The CDR3 coding sequence is TGCGCCAGCAGCTTGGGATACCTCGGGGGGCTTGACGAGCAGTACTTC. Protein: CASSLGYLGGLDEQYF. Using reference TRBV5-1 and TRBJ2-7 for the parts outside the CDR3, the full variable domain is KAGVTQTPRYLIKTRGQQVTLSCSPISGHRSVSWYQQTPGQGLQFLFEYFSETQRNKGNFPGRFSGRQFSNSRSEMNVSTLELGDSALYLCASSLGYLGGLDEQYFGPGTRLTVT.

The sample holds one count of this clone. The chain links TRBV7-9 to TRBJ1-1; tentatively, D is TRBD1 (6 bases). The CDR3 runs 17 residues. V lost 4 bases and J 3 bases, leaving 21 bases between the germline ends. Germline CDR1 reads SEHNR; CDR2 reads FQNEAQ (reference sequence). The DNA for the CDR3 is TGTGCCAGCAGCTCCTACCAGGGGCCTAGGAAGGACACTGAAGCTTTCTTT. Amino acid sequence: CASSSYQGPRKDTEAFF.

V usage is TRBV6-5 and J usage is TRBJ2-7, with D maybe TRBD1 (6 bases). CDR1 is MNHEY, CDR2 SVGAGI, per germline. V lost 6 bases, J lost 4 bases, and 16 bases lay in between. The CDR3 consists of 14 residues. This CDR3 reads CASSYISTGYEQYF. The DNA for the CDR3 is TGTGCCAGCAGCTACATTTCTACAGGGTACGAGCAGTACTTC.

The chain carries TRBV2 and TRBJ1-1; tentatively, D is TRBD1 (6 bases). Germline CDR1 SNHLY, CDR2 FYNNEI. The germline V and J ends were trimmed by 3 bases and 6 bases, with 17 bases remaining between them. This CDR3 has 15 residues. The CDR3 bases are TGTGCCAGCAGTGAGCAGGGACATGGGTCTGCTGAAGCTTTCTTT. It specifies CASSEQGHGSAEAFF. Based on the CDR3 plus reference TRBV2 and TRBJ1-1, the full variable domain is EPEVTQTPSHQVTQMGQEVILRCVPISNHLYFYWYRQILGQKVEFLVSFYNNEISEKSEIFDDQFSVERPDGSNFTLKIRSTKLEDSAMYFCASSEQGHGSAEAFFGQGTRLTVV.

This clone was observed a few times. The chain is built from TRBV5-4 and TRBJ2-7; 12 positions agree with TRBD2. There are 17 residues in the CDR3. Germline V gives CDR1 SGHNT, CDR2 YYREEE (reference sequence). J lost 3 bases, V lost 0 bases, and 7 bases had no gene match. Written as DNA, the CDR3 is TGTGCCAGCAGCTTGGTCTTACTAGCGGGAGGTGGCTACGAGCAGTACTTC. This encodes CASSLVLLAGGGYEQYF.

J is TRBJ1-5 and V is TRBV30; D unresolved. The CDR3 runs to 13 residues. Trimming pared 5 bases from V and 5 bases from J, leaving 13 bases between. The V gene's germline CDR1 is GTSNPN and CDR2 SVGIG (reference sequence). For the CDR3, the DNA is TGTGCCTGGGCAGGTCAACCTGATCAGCCCCAGCATTTT. Protein sequence: CAWAGQPDQPQHF. Supplemented by reference TRBV30 and TRBJ1-5, the full variable domain reads SQTIHQWPATLVQPVGSPLSLECTVEGTSNPNLYWYRQAAGRGLQLLFYSVGIGQISSEVPQNLSASRPQDRQFILSSKKLLLSDSGFYLCAWAGQPDQPQHFGDGTRLSIL.

The table lists this clone with a count of one. The chain uses TRBV5-1 and TRBJ2-5; TRBD1 might be the D (6 bases). The V gene lost 7 bases and the J gene lost 5 bases, with 9 bases spanning the gap. The CDR3 runs 11 residues. CDR1 and CDR2 (germline): SGHRS, YFSETQ. CDR3 in DNA: TGCGCCAGCCAGGGGCTGGAGACCCAGTACTTC. Translation gives CASQGLETQYF.

This sequence joins TRBV5-6 and TRBJ2-7; 7 bases line up with TRBD1. This CDR3 is built from 14 residues. V shed 2 bases and J 1 base; nucleotides not matched to a gene: 3. Germline lookup yields CDR1 SGHDT and CDR2 YYEEEE. DNA for the CDR3: TGTGCCAGCAGCTTTCGGACAGGTTCCTACGAGCAGTACTTC. Its protein is CASSFRTGSYEQYF.

This chain links TRBV27 with TRBJ1-1; weak D call: TRBD1 (5 bases). V was clipped by 0 bases and J by 3 bases, with 11 bases between them. The germline CDR1 and CDR2 sequences are MNHEY and SMNVEV (reference sequence). CDR3 length: 15 residues. CDR3 sequence reads: CASSLSGVYHTEAFF. The CDR3 nucleotides are TGTGCCAGCAGTTTATCAGGGGTGTATCACACTGAAGCTTTCTTT.

This chain links TRBV2 with TRBJ1-2, with D perhaps matching TRBD1 (6 bases). The CDR3 runs 19 residues. The germline V gene encodes CDR1 SNHLY and CDR2 FYNNEI. Trimming stripped 4 bases from V and 2 bases from J, with 26 bases between. The CDR3 loop is CASSVDTETGRGDNYGYTF. CDR3 DNA: TGTGCCAGCAGTGTTGACACGGAAACAGGGCGGGGGGACAACTATGGCTACACCTTC. Looking up the rest from reference TRBV2 and TRBJ1-2 gives the full variable domain: EPEVTQTPSHQVTQMGQEVILRCVPISNHLYFYWYRQILGQKVEFLVSFYNNEISEKSEIFDDQFSVERPDGSNFTLKIRSTKLEDSAMYFCASSVDTETGRGDNYGYTFGSGTRLTVV.

The chain links TRBV5-1 to TRBJ2-1; possible D gene TRBD2, 5 bases. Looked up from germline, CDR1 is SGHRS and CDR2 is YFSETQ. The CDR3 contains 15 residues. V was pared by 0 bases and J by 0 bases, with 7 bases between. The CDR3: CASSLAGDSYNEQFF. The CDR3 DNA follows: TGCGCCAGCAGCTTGGCCGGGGACTCCTACAATGAGCAGTTCTTC. Looking up the rest from reference TRBV5-1 and TRBJ2-1 gives the full variable domain: KAGVTQTPRYLIKTRGQQVTLSCSPISGHRSVSWYQQTPGQGLQFLFEYFSETQRNKGNFPGRFSGRQFSNSRSEMNVSTLELGDSALYLCASSLAGDSYNEQFFGPGTRLTVL.

The V and J genes are TRBV27 and TRBJ2-1, with D perhaps TRBD2 (5 bases). Germline CDR1 MNHEY, CDR2 SMNVEV (reference sequence). Trimming shortened V by 0 bases and J by 3 bases, and 12 bases separated the two germline ends. The CDR3 is 16 amino acids. CDR3 coding DNA: TGTGCCAGCAGTTTATCCCCGGGGTCTGGCTACAATGAGCAGTTCTTC. Its protein product is CASSLSPGSGYNEQFF.

This clone was detected only once. The rearrangement uses TRBV29-1 and TRBJ1-1; TRBD1 matches at 10 bases. The J segment lost 2 bases and the V segment lost 7 bases, leaving 4 bases of the junction unmatched. The CDR3 runs 13 residues. Germline lookup yields CDR1 SQVTM and CDR2 ANQGSEA. CDR3 nucleotides: TGCAGCGCCACGACAGGGGGCAACACTGAAGCTTTCTTT. Translation gives CSATTGGNTEAFF. Complete variable domain (other parts from reference TRBV29-1 and TRBJ1-1): SAVISQKPSRDICQRGTSLTIQCQVDSQVTMMFWYRQQPGQSLTLIATANQGSEATYESGFVIDKFPISRPNLTFSTLTVSNMSPEDSSIYLCSATTGGNTEAFFGQGTRLTVV.

J is TRBJ2-7 and V is TRBV5-6; D may be TRBD1 (5 bases). This CDR3 contains 13 residues. V lost 2 bases to trimming and J lost 3 bases, with 9 bases between them. Germline values: CDR1 SGHDT, CDR2 YYEEEE. CDR3 nucleotides: TGTGCCAGCAGCTTAACAGGCTACTACGAGCAGTACTTC. Translated: CASSLTGYYEQYF.

V gene TRBV4-2 combines with J gene TRBJ1-1, with D tentatively TRBD1 (5 bases). Trimming stripped 7 bases from V and 2 bases from J, with 14 bases between. CDR1 LGHNA and CDR2 YNFKEQ come from the germline V gene. The CDR3 covers 14 residues. CDR3: CASTEQETNTEAFF. The CDR3 nucleotides read TGTGCCAGCACAGAACAGGAGACCAACACTGAAGCTTTCTTT.

The chain links TRBV4-2 to TRBJ2-7; D is perhaps TRBD2 (6 bases). CDR1 LGHNA and CDR2 YNFKEQ come from the germline V gene. The CDR3 length is 15 residues. The germline V and J ends were trimmed by 1 base and 1 base, with 11 bases remaining between them. The CDR3 nucleotides read TGTGCCAGCAGCCAAGCCCCAGGAGGGTCCTACGAGCAGTACTTC. It encodes CASSQAPGGSYEQYF.

This clone was observed a handful of times. The gene calls are TRBV30 and TRBJ2-2; perhaps TRBD2 as D (6 bases). The CDR3 is 12 residues long. From germline, CDR1 is GTSNPN and CDR2 SVGIG (reference sequence). Trimming pared 4 bases from V and 5 bases from J, leaving 8 bases between. The CDR3, as DNA: TGTGCCTGGACCCGGGGGACCGGGGAGCTGTTTTTT. It is translated as CAWTRGTGELFF.